The text below deals with one TCR beta chain. Its target is unknown. The data derive from a study of T cells after yellow fever vaccination. Whole-study context: Preparation of the low-cell-number fractions used SMART-Seq v4 Ultra Low Input.

In germline, CDR1 is SNHLY, CDR2 FYNNEI. The V end was cut by 8 bases, the J end by 2 bases, with 15 bases between. The CDR3 consists of 14 residues. Researchers made TCR cDNA using 5'RACE template switching, and this step added a universal primer site and UMIs. TCRdb processed the 5' RACE reads anew with MiXCR; each CDR3 protein has one entry. The sample records fewer than 400,000 distinct CDR3 sequences, around a tenth being singletons. The study's findings and limits: Booster samples showed a return of most primary-vaccination clones (roughly 95% CD4, approximately 88% CD8).

This chain connects TRBV2 to TRBJ2-5; weak D call: TRBD2 (7 bases). This TCR was recovered from a man aged 18-30 years who received the YFV17D yellow fever vaccine. The source was CD4+ T cells sorted from PBMCs, collected 45 days after the yellow fever booster vaccination. CDR3 in DNA: TGTGCCAGCCTGAGGGGGGGAGTGCAAGAGACCCAGTACTTC. This codes for CASLRGGVQETQYF.